The rows below give T cell receptor beta chains drawn from one sample of a study of T cell repertoires in cytomegalovirus infection. From the reads, TCRdb called clonotypes with MiXCR, one entry per CDR3 protein. The sample yields around 230,000 distinct CDR3 sequences, 6.5% seen once. The sample consisted of PBMCs. The receptors stem from a human donor in good health (CMV status not recorded). Some clones in this sample may be carry-over from other donors' samples. Both conserved end residues are part of each CDR3. The D gene is left open where the match is weak. Size values are once, few and many counts, or a class for expanded clones, and some rows have none.

J gene: TRBJ1-1
D gene: TRBD1
CDR3 length: 16
clone size: many
V gene: TRBV7-2
CDR3 protein: CASSLAPWAIQGRAFF
CDR3 DNA: TGTGCCAGCAGCTTAGCGCCTTGGGCGATACAGGGGAGAGCTTTCTTT

J gene: TRBJ2-5
D gene: TRBD1
CDR3 length: 14
clone size: many
V gene: TRBV14
CDR3 protein: CASSHRGPQETQYF
CDR3 DNA: TGTGCCAGCTCCCACAGGGGGCCTCAAGAGACCCAGTACTTC

J gene: TRBJ1-2
D gene: NA
CDR3 length: 21
clone size: few
V gene: TRBV15
CDR3 protein: CATSRDPPILDLRPANYGYTF
CDR3 DNA: TGTGCCACCAGCAGAGATCCTCCCATTTTGGATTTGCGGCCAGCTAACTATGGCTACACCTTC

J gene: TRBJ2-3
D gene: TRBD2
CDR3 length: 16
clone size: many
V gene: TRBV6-5
CDR3 protein: CASSSDLAGGRDTQYF
CDR3 DNA: TGTGCCAGCAGTTCTGACCTAGCGGGGGGGCGGGATACGCAGTATTTT

J gene: TRBJ2-5
D gene: NA
CDR3 length: 12
clone size: many
V gene: TRBV20-1
CDR3 protein: CSVNQGSETQYF
CDR3 DNA: TGCAGCGTGAATCAGGGTTCGGAGACCCAGTACTTC

J gene: TRBJ2-1
D gene: NA
CDR3 length: 13
clone size: few
V gene: TRBV29-1
CDR3 protein: CSAERDKYNEQFF
CDR3 DNA: TGCAGCGCCGAACGGGACAAATACAATGAGCAGTTCTTC

J gene: TRBJ2-5
D gene: NA
CDR3 length: 14
clone size: many
V gene: TRBV7-2
CDR3 protein: CASSLGGRKETQYF
CDR3 DNA: TGTGCCAGCAGCTTAGGGGGACGTAAAGAGACCCAGTACTTC

J gene: TRBJ1-1
D gene: NA
CDR3 length: 17
clone size: NA
V gene: TRBV5-1
CDR3 protein: CASSDSGSSYMNTEAFF
CDR3 DNA: TGCGCCAGCAGCGACTCCGGGAGTTCCTACATGAACACTGAAGCTTTCTTT

J gene: TRBJ1-5
D gene: TRBD1
CDR3 length: 13
clone size: many
V gene: TRBV2
CDR3 protein: CASSMTGEQPQHF
CDR3 DNA: TGTGCCAGCAGCATGACAGGGGAACAGCCCCAGCATTTT

J gene: TRBJ1-2
D gene: NA
CDR3 length: 15
clone size: many
V gene: TRBV4-3
CDR3 protein: CASSPVRPSHYGYTF
CDR3 DNA: TGCGCCAGCAGCCCAGTCCGTCCGTCCCACTATGGCTACACCTTC

J gene: TRBJ2-3
D gene: NA
CDR3 length: 15
clone size: many
V gene: TRBV19
CDR3 protein: CASSIRGPSGNTQYF
CDR3 DNA: TGTGCCAGTAGTATCCGGGGCCCCTCGGGGAATACGCAGTATTTT

J gene: TRBJ2-4
D gene: TRBD1
CDR3 length: 14
clone size: many
V gene: TRBV5-6
CDR3 protein: CASSAGTGQNIQYF
CDR3 DNA: TGTGCCAGCAGCGCGGGGACAGGGCAAAACATTCAGTACTTC

J gene: TRBJ2-7
D gene: NA
CDR3 length: 13
clone size: many
V gene: TRBV5-6
CDR3 protein: CASSFKSRYEQYF
CDR3 DNA: TGTGCCAGCAGCTTTAAATCTCGCTACGAGCAGTACTTC

J gene: TRBJ2-5
D gene: NA
CDR3 length: 13
clone size: many
V gene: TRBV13
CDR3 protein: CASSSWGQETQYF
CDR3 DNA: TGTGCCAGCAGCTCCTGGGGGCAAGAGACCCAGTACTTC

J gene: TRBJ2-4
D gene: TRBD2
CDR3 length: 16
clone size: NA
V gene: TRBV20-1
CDR3 protein: CSARSSSGVAKNIQYF
CDR3 DNA: TGCAGTGCTAGATCGTCTAGCGGGGTAGCCAAAAACATTCAGTACTTC

J gene: TRBJ1-2
D gene: NA
CDR3 length: 16
clone size: many
V gene: TRBV10-3
CDR3 protein: CAISERDRSLNYGYTF
CDR3 DNA: TGTGCCATCAGTGAGAGAGACAGGAGCCTTAACTATGGCTACACCTTC

J gene: TRBJ2-7
D gene: NA
CDR3 length: 12
clone size: many
V gene: TRBV7-2
CDR3 protein: CASSRFRYEQYF
CDR3 DNA: TGTGCCAGCAGCCGATTCCGGTACGAGCAGTACTTC

J gene: TRBJ1-4
D gene: NA
CDR3 length: 12
clone size: many
V gene: TRBV12-3/TRBV12-4
CDR3 protein: CATAGFNEKLFF
CDR3 DNA: TGTGCCACCGCCGGGTTCAATGAAAAACTGTTTTTT

J gene: TRBJ2-2
D gene: TRBD2
CDR3 length: 19
clone size: many
V gene: TRBV4-2
CDR3 protein: CASSQVALAGGSNTGELFF
CDR3 DNA: TGTGCCAGCAGCCAAGTGGCACTAGCGGGGGGTTCGAACACCGGGGAGCTGTTTTTT

J gene: TRBJ2-7
D gene: NA
CDR3 length: 14
clone size: NA
V gene: TRBV5-6
CDR3 protein: CASSHDGGIYEQYF
CDR3 DNA: TGTGCCAGCAGCCACGACGGAGGAATCTACGAGCAGTACTTC

J gene: TRBJ2-1
D gene: TRBD2
CDR3 length: 15
clone size: many
V gene: TRBV6-2/TRBV6-3
CDR3 protein: CASYSLGGGKYEQFF
CDR3 DNA: TGTGCCAGCTATTCCCTTGGCGGGGGTAAATATGAGCAGTTCTTC

J gene: TRBJ1-1
D gene: TRBD1
CDR3 length: 15
clone size: few
V gene: TRBV6-5
CDR3 protein: CASSYSRTGGTEAFF
CDR3 DNA: TGTGCCAGCAGTTACTCCAGGACAGGCGGTACTGAAGCTTTCTTT

J gene: TRBJ2-3
D gene: NA
CDR3 length: 13
clone size: NA
V gene: TRBV29-1
CDR3 protein: CSVDNLRSGAQYF
CDR3 DNA: TGCAGCGTTGATAACTTACGGTCAGGTGCGCAGTATTTT

J gene: TRBJ1-5
D gene: TRBD1
CDR3 length: 14
clone size: many
V gene: TRBV7-2
CDR3 protein: CASSFGTGSQPQHF
CDR3 DNA: TGTGCCAGCAGCTTTGGGACAGGGAGTCAGCCCCAGCATTTT

J gene: TRBJ2-1
D gene: NA
CDR3 length: 13
clone size: many
V gene: TRBV7-2
CDR3 protein: CASRFRTGNEQFF
CDR3 DNA: TGTGCCAGCAGATTCCGGACTGGCAATGAGCAGTTCTTC

J gene: TRBJ1-1
D gene: NA
CDR3 length: 12
clone size: many
V gene: TRBV7-9
CDR3 protein: CASSLAGVEAFF
CDR3 DNA: TGTGCCAGCAGCTTGGCAGGTGTTGAAGCTTTCTTT

J gene: TRBJ1-3
D gene: NA
CDR3 length: 21
clone size: many
V gene: TRBV4-2
CDR3 protein: CASSQEGIVGGRVSSGNTIYF
CDR3 DNA: TGTGCCAGCAGCCAAGAAGGGATTGTCGGGGGGCGCGTGTCCTCTGGAAACACCATATATTTT

J gene: TRBJ2-1
D gene: TRBD1
CDR3 length: 15
clone size: many
V gene: TRBV7-8
CDR3 protein: CASSFRDRGNNEQFF
CDR3 DNA: TGTGCCAGCAGCTTCCGGGACAGGGGTAACAATGAGCAGTTCTTC

J gene: TRBJ1-6
D gene: NA
CDR3 length: 13
clone size: many
V gene: TRBV4-3
CDR3 protein: CASSQERGSPLHF
CDR3 DNA: TGCGCCAGCAGCCAAGAAAGGGGATCACCCCTCCACTTT

J gene: TRBJ2-5
D gene: NA
CDR3 length: 12
clone size: NA
V gene: TRBV29-1
CDR3 protein: CSVGWTEETQYF
CDR3 DNA: TGCAGCGTGGGCTGGACAGAAGAGACCCAGTACTTC

J gene: TRBJ1-1
D gene: NA
CDR3 length: 11
clone size: few
V gene: TRBV6-2/TRBV6-3
CDR3 protein: CAVAENTEAFF
CDR3 DNA: TGTGCCGTGGCGGAGAACACTGAAGCTTTCTTT

J gene: TRBJ1-1
D gene: NA
CDR3 length: 14
clone size: many
V gene: TRBV6-2/TRBV6-3
CDR3 protein: CASRIQDPNTEAFF
CDR3 DNA: TGTGCCAGCAGGATCCAGGACCCGAACACTGAAGCTTTCTTT

J gene: TRBJ1-2
D gene: NA
CDR3 length: 13
clone size: NA
V gene: TRBV2
CDR3 protein: CASSEWGVSGYTF
CDR3 DNA: TGTGCCAGCAGTGAATGGGGGGTTAGCGGCTACACCTTC

J gene: TRBJ1-1
D gene: NA
CDR3 length: 14
clone size: NA
V gene: TRBV11-3
CDR3 protein: CASSSSGVQTEAFF
CDR3 DNA: TGTGCCAGCAGCTCATCAGGGGTACAAACTGAAGCTTTCTTT

J gene: TRBJ2-7
D gene: NA
CDR3 length: 13
clone size: few
V gene: TRBV2
CDR3 protein: CASSWPLSYEQYF
CDR3 DNA: TGTGCCAGCAGCTGGCCTTTATCCTACGAGCAGTACTTC

J gene: TRBJ1-2
D gene: NA
CDR3 length: 13
clone size: many
V gene: TRBV20-1
CDR3 protein: CSAERDRDYGYTF
CDR3 DNA: TGCAGTGCTGAGAGAGACAGAGACTATGGCTACACCTTC

J gene: TRBJ2-7
D gene: NA
CDR3 length: 14
clone size: many
V gene: TRBV3-1
CDR3 protein: CASSRSTRPGEQYF
CDR3 DNA: TGTGCCAGCAGCCGCTCGACAAGGCCCGGCGAGCAGTACTTC

J gene: TRBJ1-5
D gene: NA
CDR3 length: 14
clone size: many
V gene: TRBV2
CDR3 protein: CASRAETSNQPQHF
CDR3 DNA: TGTGCCAGCAGGGCGGAGACCAGCAATCAGCCCCAGCATTTT

J gene: TRBJ2-1
D gene: NA
CDR3 length: 13
clone size: many
V gene: TRBV28
CDR3 protein: CASSDDDDHEQFF
CDR3 DNA: TGTGCCAGCAGTGACGACGACGATCATGAGCAGTTCTTC

J gene: TRBJ2-3
D gene: NA
CDR3 length: 15
clone size: many
V gene: TRBV20-1
CDR3 protein: CSARQQAPPADTQYF
CDR3 DNA: TGCAGTGCTAGACAGCAGGCTCCCCCCGCAGATACGCAGTATTTT

J gene: TRBJ2-7
D gene: TRBD2
CDR3 length: 15
clone size: many
V gene: TRBV28
CDR3 protein: CASSAGAGGPYEQYF
CDR3 DNA: TGTGCCAGCAGTGCGGGAGCGGGGGGGCCCTACGAGCAGTACTTC

J gene: TRBJ2-1
D gene: NA
CDR3 length: 13
clone size: many
V gene: TRBV28
CDR3 protein: CASSLLSASEQFF
CDR3 DNA: TGTGCCAGCAGCCTCTTGAGTGCGAGTGAGCAGTTCTTC

J gene: TRBJ1-5
D gene: NA
CDR3 length: 12
clone size: many
V gene: TRBV29-1
CDR3 protein: CSVESLNQPQHF
CDR3 DNA: TGCAGCGTTGAATCGCTGAATCAGCCCCAGCATTTT

J gene: TRBJ1-1
D gene: NA
CDR3 length: 14
clone size: many
V gene: TRBV18
CDR3 protein: CASSPPSGLTEAFF
CDR3 DNA: TGTGCCAGCTCACCACCGTCAGGCCTCACTGAAGCTTTCTTT

J gene: TRBJ2-5
D gene: TRBD1
CDR3 length: 13
clone size: many
V gene: TRBV5-1
CDR3 protein: CASSWDSQETQYF
CDR3 DNA: TGCGCCAGCAGCTGGGACAGCCAAGAGACCCAGTACTTC

J gene: TRBJ1-2
D gene: TRBD1
CDR3 length: 14
clone size: many
V gene: TRBV20-1
CDR3 protein: CSATPPDRGYGYTF
CDR3 DNA: TGCAGTGCTACTCCACCTGACAGGGGATATGGCTACACCTTC

J gene: TRBJ1-1
D gene: NA
CDR3 length: 14
clone size: many
V gene: TRBV2
CDR3 protein: CASSEPKMNTEAFF
CDR3 DNA: TGTGCCAGCAGTGAACCTAAAATGAACACTGAAGCTTTCTTT

J gene: TRBJ1-1
D gene: NA
CDR3 length: 15
clone size: NA
V gene: TRBV2
CDR3 protein: CASSDSPPPNTEAFF
CDR3 DNA: TGTGCCAGCAGTGATTCTCCGCCGCCGAACACTGAAGCTTTCTTT